This T cell receptor beta chain was observed in a study of T cells in Graves' hyperthyroidism and ophthalmopathy. Overall study results and limits: Ophthalmopathy was identified by the model a median roughly 6.5 months ahead of onset.

This clonotype was found a few times. Its specificity is unknown. Patients with uncontrolled infections, other autoimmune diseases, pregnancy or lactation were excluded. The germline gives CDR1 LGHNA, CDR2 YNFKEQ. Trimming took 1 base from V and 4 from J, leaving 8 bases between them. The CDR3 totals 14 residues. Researchers amplified the TCR beta CDR3 regions from RNA transcripts. The HTBI primer set served for first-round RT-PCR of the TCR CDR3. One entry per CDR3 protein results from TCRdb running MiXCR on the multiplex PCR reads. The sample lists more than 350,000 distinct CDR3 sequences; roughly 14% were seen once.

This receptor was taken from a woman aged 25 to 39 with Graves' ophthalmopathy. The J gene is TRBJ1-3, the V gene TRBV4-2; D remains unclear. Sequences were obtained from blood. Here the CDR3 reads CASSQVDGGNTIYF. The CDR3 nucleotides are TGTGCCAGCAGCCAAGTGGACGGGGGAAACACCATATATTTT.